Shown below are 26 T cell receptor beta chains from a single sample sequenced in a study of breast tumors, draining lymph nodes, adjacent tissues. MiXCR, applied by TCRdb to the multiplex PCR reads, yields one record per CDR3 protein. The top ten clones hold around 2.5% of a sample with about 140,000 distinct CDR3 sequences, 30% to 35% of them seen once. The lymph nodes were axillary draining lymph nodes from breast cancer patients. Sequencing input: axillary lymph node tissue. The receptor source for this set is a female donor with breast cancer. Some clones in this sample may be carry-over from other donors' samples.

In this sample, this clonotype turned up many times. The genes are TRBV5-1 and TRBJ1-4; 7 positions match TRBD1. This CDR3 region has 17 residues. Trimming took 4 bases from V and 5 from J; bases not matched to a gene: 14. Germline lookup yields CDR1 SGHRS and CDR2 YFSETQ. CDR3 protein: CASSLGHRDSKNEKLFF. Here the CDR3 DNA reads TGCGCCAGCAGCCTGGGCCACCGGGACAGCAAGAATGAAAAACTGTTTTTT.

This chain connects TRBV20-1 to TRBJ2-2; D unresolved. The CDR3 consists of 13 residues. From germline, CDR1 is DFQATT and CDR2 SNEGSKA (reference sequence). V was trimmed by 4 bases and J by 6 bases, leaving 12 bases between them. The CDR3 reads CSATSTNAGELFF. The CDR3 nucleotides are TGCAGTGCTACGAGTACCAACGCCGGGGAGCTGTTTTTT.

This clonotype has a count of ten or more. The chain's CDR3 is CASSQESGTGSYEQYF. Written as DNA, the CDR3 is TGTGCCAGCAGCCAAGAATCCGGGACAGGGAGTTACGAGCAGTACTTC. The chain employs TRBV3-1 and TRBJ2-7; 9 bases are shared with TRBD1. Germline-derived CDR1 and CDR2 are LGHDT and YNNKEL (reference sequence). The CDR3 extends over 16 amino acids. After removal of 0 bases from V and 4 bases from J, the junction contained 7 bases not matched to a gene.

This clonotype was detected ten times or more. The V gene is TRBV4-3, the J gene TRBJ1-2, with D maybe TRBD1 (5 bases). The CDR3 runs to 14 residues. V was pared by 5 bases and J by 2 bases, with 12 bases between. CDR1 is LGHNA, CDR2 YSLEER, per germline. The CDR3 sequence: CASSDSGGNYGYTF. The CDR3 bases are TGCGCCAGCAGCGATTCGGGGGGGAACTATGGCTACACCTTC.

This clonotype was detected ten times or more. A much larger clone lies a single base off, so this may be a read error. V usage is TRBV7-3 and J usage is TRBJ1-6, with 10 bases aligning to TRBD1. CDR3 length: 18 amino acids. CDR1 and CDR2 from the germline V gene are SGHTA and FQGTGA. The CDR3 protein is CASSPRGGRTGGNPPLHF. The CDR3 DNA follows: TGTGCCAGCAGCCCCAGGGGGGGGCGGACAGGGGGTAATCCACCCCTCCACTTT.

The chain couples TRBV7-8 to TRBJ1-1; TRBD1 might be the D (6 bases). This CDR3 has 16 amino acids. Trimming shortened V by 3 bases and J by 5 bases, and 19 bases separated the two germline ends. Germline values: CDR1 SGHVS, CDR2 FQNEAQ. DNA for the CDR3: TGTGCCAGCAGCTTGTATCAGGTTTCAGGGGATACTGAAGCTTTCTTT. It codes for CASSLYQVSGDTEAFF.

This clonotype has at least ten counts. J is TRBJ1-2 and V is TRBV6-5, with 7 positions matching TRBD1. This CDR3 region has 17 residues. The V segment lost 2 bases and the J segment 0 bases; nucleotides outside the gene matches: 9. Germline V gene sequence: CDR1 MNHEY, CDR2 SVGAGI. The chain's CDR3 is CASSYASPGGANYGYTF. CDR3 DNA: TGTGCCAGCAGTTACGCCTCCCCAGGGGGGGCTAACTATGGCTACACCTTC.

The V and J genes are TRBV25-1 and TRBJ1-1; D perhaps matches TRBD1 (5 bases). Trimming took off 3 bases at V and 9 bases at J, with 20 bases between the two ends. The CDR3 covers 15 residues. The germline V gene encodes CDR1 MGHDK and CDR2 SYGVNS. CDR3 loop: CASSDLAFGAPQAFF. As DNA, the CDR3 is TGTGCCAGCAGTGACCTAGCCTTTGGGGCTCCCCAAGCTTTCTTT.

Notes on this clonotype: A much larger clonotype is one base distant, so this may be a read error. The CDR3: CASRQGGYAYGYTF. DNA of the CDR3: TGTGCCAGTCGCCAGGGGGGTTATGCCTATGGCTACACCTTC. The V and J genes are TRBV6-5 and TRBJ1-2; TRBD1 matches 7 bases. Germline V gene lookup returns CDR1 MNHEY and CDR2 SVGAGI. With V trimmed by 9 bases and J by 4 bases, 11 bases remained unmatched. The CDR3 runs to 14 residues.

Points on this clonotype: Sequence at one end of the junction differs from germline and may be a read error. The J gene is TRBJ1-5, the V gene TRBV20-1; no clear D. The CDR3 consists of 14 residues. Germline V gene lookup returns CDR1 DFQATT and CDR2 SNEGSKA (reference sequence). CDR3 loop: CSATLGSSNRPQHF. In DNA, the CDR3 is TGCAGTGCGACTCTGGGGTCGAGCAATCGGCCCCAGCATTTT.

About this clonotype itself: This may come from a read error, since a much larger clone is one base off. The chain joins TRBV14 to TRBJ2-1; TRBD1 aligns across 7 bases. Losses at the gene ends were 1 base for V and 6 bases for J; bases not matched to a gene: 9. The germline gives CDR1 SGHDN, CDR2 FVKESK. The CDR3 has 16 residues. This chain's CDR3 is CASSQVHLAGGNEQFF. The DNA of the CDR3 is TGTGCCAGCAGCCAAGTTCATTTGGCAGGGGGCAATGAGCAGTTCTTC.

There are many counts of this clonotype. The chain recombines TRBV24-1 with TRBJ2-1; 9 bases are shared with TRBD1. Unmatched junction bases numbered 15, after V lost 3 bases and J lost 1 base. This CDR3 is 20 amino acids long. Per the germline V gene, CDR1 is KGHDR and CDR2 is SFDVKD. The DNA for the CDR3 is TGTGCCACCAGTGATACGACAGGGGGTAATAGAGTGAATTCCTACAATGAGCAGTTCTTC. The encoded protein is CATSDTTGGNRVNSYNEQFF.

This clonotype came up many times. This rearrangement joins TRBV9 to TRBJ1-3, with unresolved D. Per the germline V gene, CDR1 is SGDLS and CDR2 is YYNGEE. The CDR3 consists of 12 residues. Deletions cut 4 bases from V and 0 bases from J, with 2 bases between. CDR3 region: CASSPSGNTIYF. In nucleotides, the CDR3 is TGTGCCAGCAGCCCCTCTGGAAACACCATATATTTT. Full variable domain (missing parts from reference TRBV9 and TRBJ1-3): DSGVTQTPKHLITATGQRVTLRCSPRSGDLSVYWYQQSLDQGLQFLIQYYNGEERAKGNILERFSAQQFPDLHSELNLSSLELGDSALYFCASSPSGNTIYFGEGSWLTVV.

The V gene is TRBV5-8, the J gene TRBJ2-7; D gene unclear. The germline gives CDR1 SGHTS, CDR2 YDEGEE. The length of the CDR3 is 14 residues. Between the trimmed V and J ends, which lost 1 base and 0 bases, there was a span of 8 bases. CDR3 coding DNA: TGTGCCAGCAGCTTGCTGCCAGTCTCCTACGAGCAGTACTTC. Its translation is CASSLLPVSYEQYF.

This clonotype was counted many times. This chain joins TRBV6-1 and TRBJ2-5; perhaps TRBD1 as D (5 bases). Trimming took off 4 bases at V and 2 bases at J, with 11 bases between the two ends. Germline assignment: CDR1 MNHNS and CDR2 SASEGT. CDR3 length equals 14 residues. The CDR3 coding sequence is TGTGCCAGCAGTGCGGTAAGGGGACAAGAGACCCAGTACTTC. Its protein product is CASSAVRGQETQYF.

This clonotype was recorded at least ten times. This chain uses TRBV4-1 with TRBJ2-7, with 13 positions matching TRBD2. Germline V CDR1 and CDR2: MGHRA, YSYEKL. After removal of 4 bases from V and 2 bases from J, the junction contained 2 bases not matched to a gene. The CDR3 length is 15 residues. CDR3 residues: CASSRGLAGTYEQYV. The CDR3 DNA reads TGCGCCAGCAGCCGGGGACTAGCGGGGACCTACGAGCAGTACGTC.

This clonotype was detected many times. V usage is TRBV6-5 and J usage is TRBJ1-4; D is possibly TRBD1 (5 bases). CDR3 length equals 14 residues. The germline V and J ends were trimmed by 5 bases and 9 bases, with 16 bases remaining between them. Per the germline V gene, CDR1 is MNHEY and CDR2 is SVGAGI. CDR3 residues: CASSPDPGRKKLFF. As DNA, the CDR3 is TGTGCCAGCAGTCCTGACCCGGGGCGAAAAAAACTGTTTTTT.

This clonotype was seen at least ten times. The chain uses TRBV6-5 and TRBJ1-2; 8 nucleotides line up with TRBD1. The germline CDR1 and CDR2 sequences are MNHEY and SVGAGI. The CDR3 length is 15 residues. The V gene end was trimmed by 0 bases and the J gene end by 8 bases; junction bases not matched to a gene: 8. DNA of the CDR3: TGTGCCAGCAGTTACTCGGGCCAGGGGGCGAAAGGCTACACCTTC. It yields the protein CASSYSGQGAKGYTF.

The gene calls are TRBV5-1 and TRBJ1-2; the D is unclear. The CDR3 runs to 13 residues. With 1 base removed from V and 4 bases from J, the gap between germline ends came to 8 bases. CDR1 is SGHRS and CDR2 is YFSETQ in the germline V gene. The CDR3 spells CASSLLPLYGYTF. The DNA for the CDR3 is TGCGCCAGCAGCTTGCTACCTCTCTATGGCTACACCTTC. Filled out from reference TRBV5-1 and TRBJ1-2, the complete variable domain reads KAGVTQTPRYLIKTRGQQVTLSCSPISGHRSVSWYQQTPGQGLQFLFEYFSETQRNKGNFPGRFSGRQFSNSRSEMNVSTLELGDSALYLCASSLLPLYGYTFGSGTRLTVV.

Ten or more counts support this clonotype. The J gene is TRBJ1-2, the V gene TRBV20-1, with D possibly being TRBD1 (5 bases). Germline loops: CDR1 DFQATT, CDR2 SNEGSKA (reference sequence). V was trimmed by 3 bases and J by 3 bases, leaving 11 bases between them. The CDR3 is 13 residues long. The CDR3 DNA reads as TGCAGTGCTAGGCGAGGGGAGGACTATGGCTACACCTTC. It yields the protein CSARRGEDYGYTF.

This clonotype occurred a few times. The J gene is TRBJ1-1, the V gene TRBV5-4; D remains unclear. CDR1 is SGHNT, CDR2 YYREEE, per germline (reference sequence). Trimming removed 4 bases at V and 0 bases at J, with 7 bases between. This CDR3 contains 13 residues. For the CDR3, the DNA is TGTGCCAGCAGCCGAGACATGAACACTGAAGCTTTCTTT. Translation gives CASSRDMNTEAFF.

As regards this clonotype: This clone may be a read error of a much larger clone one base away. The CDR3 coding sequence is TGTGCCAGCAGACAACCTGGGGCCTATGGCTACACCTTC. Translation: CASRQPGAYGYTF. The chain joins TRBV5-5 to TRBJ1-2; tentatively, D is TRBD1 (5 bases). CDR3 length: 13 amino acids. Trimming removed 5 bases at V and 4 bases at J, with 12 bases between. Germline-derived CDR1 and CDR2 are SGHKS and YYEKEE (reference sequence).

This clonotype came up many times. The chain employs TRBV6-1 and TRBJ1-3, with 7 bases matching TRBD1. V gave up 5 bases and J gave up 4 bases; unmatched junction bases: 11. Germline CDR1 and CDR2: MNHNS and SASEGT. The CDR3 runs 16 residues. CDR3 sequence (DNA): TGTGCCAGCAGTCCCGGACAGGTTGGGCTGGGAAACACCATATATTTT. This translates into CASSPGQVGLGNTIYF.

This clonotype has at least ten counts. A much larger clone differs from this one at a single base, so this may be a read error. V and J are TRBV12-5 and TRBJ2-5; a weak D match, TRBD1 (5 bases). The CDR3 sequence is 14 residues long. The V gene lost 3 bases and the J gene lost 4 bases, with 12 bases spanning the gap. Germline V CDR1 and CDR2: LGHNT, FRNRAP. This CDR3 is CASGFVGQGETQYF. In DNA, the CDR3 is TGTGCTAGTGGTTTCGTAGGCCAGGGAGAGACCCAGTACTTC.

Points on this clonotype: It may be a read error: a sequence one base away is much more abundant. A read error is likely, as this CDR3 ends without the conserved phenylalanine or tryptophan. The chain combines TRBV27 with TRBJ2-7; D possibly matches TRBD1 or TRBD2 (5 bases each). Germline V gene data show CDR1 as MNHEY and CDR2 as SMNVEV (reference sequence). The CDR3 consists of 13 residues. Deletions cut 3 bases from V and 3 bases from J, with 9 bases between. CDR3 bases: TGTGCCAGCAGTTTGGGACGAAACTACGAGCAGTACCTC. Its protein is CASSLGRNYEQYL.

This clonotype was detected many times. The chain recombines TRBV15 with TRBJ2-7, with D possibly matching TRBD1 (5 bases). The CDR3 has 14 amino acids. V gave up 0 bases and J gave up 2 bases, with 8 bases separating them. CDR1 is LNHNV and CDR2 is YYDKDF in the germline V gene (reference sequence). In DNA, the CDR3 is TGTGCCACCAGCAGAGATCAAGGGGCCTACGAGCAGTACGTC. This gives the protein CATSRDQGAYEQYV.